These T cell receptor beta chains were read from a single sample in a study of blood T cell repertoires in COVID-19. Produced via immunoSEQ multiplex PCR; TCRdb's table is partial and in-frame only. The sample holds under 200,000 clones; roughly 93% are singletons and the top ten take 2% to 3%. The sequenced sample consisted of peripheral blood. The receptors here all came from a man younger than 35 with acute or convalescent COVID-19. Each CDR3 is given with its conserved first and last residue. The D gene is left open where the match is weak. The size entry is marked missing in some rows and otherwise reads once, few, many or a size class.

V gene: TRBV5-1
clone size: .
J gene: TRBJ2-1
D gene: TRBD1
CDR3 protein: CASSLQGYEQFF
CDR3 DNA: TGCGCCAGCAGCCTACAGGGGTATGAGCAGTTCTTC

V gene: TRBV19
clone size: once
J gene: TRBJ1-2
D gene: TRBD1
CDR3 protein: CASKTGTGYYGYTF
CDR3 DNA: TGTGCCAGTAAAACCGGGACAGGGTATTATGGCTACACCTTC

V gene: TRBV18
clone size: .
J gene: TRBJ1-3
D gene: .
CDR3 protein: CASSDSSNSGNTIYF
CDR3 DNA: TGTGCCAGCTCAGATAGCTCTAACTCTGGAAACACCATATATTTT

V gene: TRBV7-9
clone size: .
J gene: TRBJ1-6
D gene: .
CDR3 protein: CASSLSNSPLHF
CDR3 DNA: TGTGCCAGCAGCTTGAGCAATTCACCCCTCCACTTT

V gene: TRBV6-5
clone size: once
J gene: TRBJ1-6
D gene: .
CDR3 protein: CASSQYNSPLHF
CDR3 DNA: TGTGCCAGCAGCCAATATAATTCACCCCTCCACTTT

V gene: TRBV12-3/TRBV12-4
clone size: .
J gene: TRBJ1-1
D gene: .
CDR3 protein: CASRRTENTEAFF
CDR3 DNA: TGTGCCAGCAGAAGGACAGAGAACACTGAAGCTTTCTTT

V gene: TRBV5-1
clone size: .
J gene: TRBJ1-1
D gene: .
CDR3 protein: CASSSTVEQTEAFF
CDR3 DNA: TGCGCCAGCAGCTCGACAGTCGAGCAAACTGAAGCTTTCTTT

V gene: TRBV2
clone size: .
J gene: TRBJ2-2
D gene: .
CDR3 protein: CASSPDSPGNTGELFF
CDR3 DNA: TGTGCCAGCAGCCCGGACAGCCCAGGGAACACCGGGGAGCTGTTTTTT

V gene: TRBV18
clone size: .
J gene: TRBJ2-2
D gene: .
CDR3 protein: CASVYMMGPGELFF
CDR3 DNA: TGTGCCAGCGTCTATATGATGGGGCCCGGGGAGCTGTTTTTT

V gene: TRBV2
clone size: .
J gene: TRBJ1-5
D gene: .
CDR3 protein: CASRGADGAGSSPQHF
CDR3 DNA: TGTGCCAGCAGGGGGGCCGACGGAGCCGGGTCATCACCCCAGCATTTT

V gene: TRBV6-1
clone size: .
J gene: TRBJ1-1
D gene: .
CDR3 protein: CASSEKLGGNTEAFF
CDR3 DNA: TGTGCCAGCAGTGAAAAGCTCGGTGGGAACACTGAAGCTTTCTTT

V gene: TRBV9
clone size: .
J gene: TRBJ1-1
D gene: .
CDR3 protein: CASSVADRNTEAFF
CDR3 DNA: TGTGCCAGCAGCGTTGCCGACAGGAACACTGAAGCTTTCTTT

V gene: TRBV18
clone size: .
J gene: TRBJ1-2
D gene: TRBD1
CDR3 protein: CASSRDRGRDGYTF
CDR3 DNA: TGTGCCAGCTCACGGGACAGGGGCCGGGATGGCTACACCTTC

V gene: TRBV27
clone size: .
J gene: TRBJ1-6
D gene: .
CDR3 protein: CASSLSSRQSYNSPLHF
CDR3 DNA: TGTGCCAGCAGTTTATCGAGCCGACAGTCCTATAATTCACCCCTCCACTTT

V gene: TRBV5-1
clone size: .
J gene: TRBJ1-6
D gene: TRBD1
CDR3 protein: CASRPGQGASPLHF
CDR3 DNA: TGCGCCAGCAGACCGGGACAGGGGGCTTCACCCCTCCACTTT

V gene: TRBV11-2
clone size: .
J gene: TRBJ1-1
D gene: .
CDR3 protein: CASRLYPVSEGAFF
CDR3 DNA: TGTGCCAGCAGGTTGTATCCCGTGTCCGAGGGAGCTTTCTTT

V gene: TRBV25-1
clone size: .
J gene: TRBJ1-1
D gene: .
CDR3 protein: CASSVVGRTEAFF
CDR3 DNA: TGTGCCAGCAGTGTGGTAGGGAGGACTGAAGCTTTCTTT

V gene: TRBV15
clone size: .
J gene: TRBJ2-1
D gene: TRBD2
CDR3 protein: CATSRPTSGRDNEQFF
CDR3 DNA: TGTGCCACCAGCAGACCCACTAGCGGGAGAGACAATGAGCAGTTCTTC

V gene: TRBV19
clone size: .
J gene: TRBJ1-6
D gene: TRBD1
CDR3 protein: CASKRTGINSPLHF
CDR3 DNA: TGTGCCAGTAAGCGGACAGGGATAAATTCACCCCTCCACTTT

V gene: TRBV24-1
clone size: many
J gene: TRBJ2-5
D gene: .
CDR3 protein: CATSEGQGFQETQYF
CDR3 DNA: TGTGCCACCAGTGAAGGGCAGGGTTTCCAAGAGACCCAGTACTTC

V gene: TRBV7-9
clone size: .
J gene: TRBJ1-3
D gene: .
CDR3 protein: CASSRRDTIYF
CDR3 DNA: TGTGCCAGCAGCCGGAGGGACACCATATATTTT

V gene: TRBV15
clone size: once
J gene: TRBJ2-7
D gene: .
CDR3 protein: CATSRAYSGEQYF
CDR3 DNA: TGTGCCACCAGCAGAGCCTACTCGGGAGAGCAGTACTTC

V gene: TRBV4-2
clone size: .
J gene: TRBJ1-1
D gene: .
CDR3 protein: CASSQEYGGGGMNTEAFF
CDR3 DNA: TGTGCCAGCAGCCAAGAATATGGCGGGGGAGGGATGAACACTGAAGCTTTCTTT

V gene: TRBV19
clone size: .
J gene: TRBJ2-1
D gene: .
CDR3 protein: CASSILVPNEQFF
CDR3 DNA: TGTGCCAGTAGTATACTAGTTCCGAATGAGCAGTTCTTC

V gene: TRBV28
clone size: .
J gene: TRBJ1-5
D gene: .
CDR3 protein: CASFISNQPQHF
CDR3 DNA: TGTGCCAGCTTTATAAGCAATCAGCCCCAGCATTTT

V gene: TRBV6-4
clone size: .
J gene: TRBJ1-2
D gene: TRBD1
CDR3 protein: CASSETGTDNYGYTF
CDR3 DNA: TGTGCCAGCAGTGAAACTGGGACAGATAACTATGGCTACACCTTC

V gene: TRBV10-3
clone size: .
J gene: TRBJ1-5
D gene: .
CDR3 protein: CAISESFSVGAHNQPQHF
CDR3 DNA: TGTGCCATCAGTGAGTCGTTTTCCGTGGGGGCCCACAATCAGCCCCAGCATTTT

V gene: TRBV28
clone size: .
J gene: TRBJ2-1
D gene: .
CDR3 protein: CASSESIRGSQFF
CDR3 DNA: TGTGCAAGTAGCGAGAGTATCCGAGGATCACAGTTCTTC

V gene: TRBV15
clone size: .
J gene: TRBJ1-2
D gene: TRBD1
CDR3 protein: CATSARTGDGYTF
CDR3 DNA: TGTGCCACCAGCGCACGTACAGGGGATGGCTACACCTTC

V gene: TRBV5-1
clone size: .
J gene: TRBJ2-6
D gene: .
CDR3 protein: CASSEQGLSGANVLTF
CDR3 DNA: TGCGCCAGCAGCGAACAGGGTCTGTCTGGGGCCAACGTCCTGACTTTC

V gene: TRBV10-2
clone size: .
J gene: TRBJ2-7
D gene: .
CDR3 protein: CASSGAGVDPEQYF
CDR3 DNA: TGCGCCAGCAGTGGGGCAGGGGTGGATCCCGAGCAGTACTTC

V gene: TRBV5-4
clone size: .
J gene: TRBJ1-3
D gene: TRBD1
CDR3 protein: CASSSIGQGATSGNTIYF
CDR3 DNA: TGTGCCAGCAGCTCAATAGGACAGGGGGCCACCTCTGGAAACACCATATATTTT

V gene: TRBV24-1
clone size: .
J gene: TRBJ1-5
D gene: .
CDR3 protein: CATSGGTSNQPQHF
CDR3 DNA: TGTGCCACCAGTGGCGGCACTAGCAATCAGCCCCAGCATTTT

V gene: TRBV11-2
clone size: .
J gene: TRBJ1-1
D gene: TRBD1
CDR3 protein: CASSSRWGQPMNTEAFF
CDR3 DNA: TGTGCCAGCAGCTCCAGGTGGGGACAGCCTATGAACACTGAAGCTTTCTTT

V gene: TRBV29-1
clone size: .
J gene: TRBJ1-1
D gene: .
CDR3 protein: CSVGRGTTEAFF
CDR3 DNA: TGCAGCGTTGGCCGAGGCACCACTGAAGCTTTCTTT

V gene: TRBV5-1
clone size: .
J gene: TRBJ2-7
D gene: TRBD2
CDR3 protein: CASSLAAVLAGVSYEQYF
CDR3 DNA: TGCGCCAGCAGCTTGGCCGCTGTCTTAGCGGGAGTCTCCTACGAGCAGTACTTC

V gene: TRBV9
clone size: .
J gene: TRBJ1-2
D gene: TRBD1
CDR3 protein: CASSVDGTGGLGTF
CDR3 DNA: TGTGCCAGCAGCGTAGATGGGACAGGGGGACTGGGCACCTTC

V gene: TRBV6-5
clone size: .
J gene: TRBJ1-6
D gene: .
CDR3 protein: CASSYSVSGNSPLHF
CDR3 DNA: TGTGCCAGCAGTTACTCTGTTTCAGGGAATTCACCCCTCCACTTT

V gene: TRBV19
clone size: .
J gene: TRBJ1-1
D gene: .
CDR3 protein: CASSMVSGAEAFF
CDR3 DNA: TGTGCCAGTAGTATGGTGTCAGGGGCTGAAGCTTTCTTT

V gene: TRBV3-1/TRBV3-2
clone size: .
J gene: TRBJ1-3
D gene: .
CDR3 protein: CASIGTTSGNTIYF
CDR3 DNA: TGTGCCAGCATCGGGACTACCTCTGGAAACACCATATATTTT

V gene: TRBV5-6
clone size: .
J gene: TRBJ2-5
D gene: TRBD2
CDR3 protein: CASSLDSGGETQYF
CDR3 DNA: TGTGCCAGCAGCTTGGATAGCGGGGGTGAGACCCAGTACTTC

V gene: TRBV5-6
clone size: .
J gene: TRBJ2-5
D gene: TRBD2
CDR3 protein: CASSRSGVRETQYF
CDR3 DNA: TGTGCCAGCAGCCGAAGCGGGGTTCGGGAGACCCAGTACTTC

V gene: TRBV19
clone size: .
J gene: TRBJ1-2
D gene: .
CDR3 protein: CASSMVAGDGYTF
CDR3 DNA: TGTGCCAGTAGTATGGTTGCAGGGGATGGCTACACCTTC

V gene: TRBV27
clone size: .
J gene: TRBJ2-7
D gene: TRBD1
CDR3 protein: CASSQQGARREQYF
CDR3 DNA: TGTGCCAGCAGTCAACAGGGGGCTCGGCGTGAGCAGTACTTC

V gene: TRBV18
clone size: .
J gene: TRBJ2-3
D gene: .
CDR3 protein: CASSPPRLSTDTQYF
CDR3 DNA: TGTGCCAGCTCACCACCAAGACTATCCACAGATACGCAGTATTTT

V gene: TRBV5-1
clone size: .
J gene: TRBJ2-1
D gene: TRBD2
CDR3 protein: CASSFGTSGNEQFF
CDR3 DNA: TGCGCCAGCAGCTTTGGGACTAGCGGCAATGAGCAGTTCTTC